The 20 T cell receptor beta chains reported below all come from one sample, sequenced in a study of T cell responses to AZD1222 COVID-19 vaccine (dated by TCRdb to the early 2020s). The sample's time point label, decoded: baseline before first vaccination. The library was generated by the immunoSEQ multiplex PCR assay. This immuneACCESS table, as held by TCRdb, lists in-frame sequences with V and J called but not all clones. Of the missing ones, under half trace to an unresolved V gene in checked studies; the others have no known cause. The sample table records 90,000 to 120,000 clones; about 85% of these occur just once. The ten largest clones add up to 4% to 5.5% of the sample. Material: peripheral blood, obtained on day 0 of AZD1222 vaccination. These receptors were obtained from an adult in good health.

The chain has TRBV28 and TRBJ1-5; D call uncertain. Germline CDR1 and CDR2: MDHEN and SYDVKM. The CDR3 loop spans 18 amino acids. V gave up 7 bases and J gave up 1 base, with 23 bases separating them. Written as DNA, the CDR3 is TGTGCCAGCAACCTTAGATCAGGTGGGCGCGTAAGCAATCAGCCCCAGCATTTT. Protein sequence: CASNLRSGGRVSNQPQHF.

The CDR3 reads CASSRGAGGYTF. The CDR3 region has the DNA TGTGCCAGTAGTCGGGGGGCCGGGGGCTACACCTTC. V usage is TRBV19 and J usage is TRBJ1-2, with a possible D match to TRBD1 (6 bases). The length of the CDR3 is 12 residues. The germline CDR1 and CDR2 sequences are LNHDA and SQIVND (reference sequence). Trimming took off 5 bases at V and 8 bases at J, with 12 bases between the two ends. The full variable domain, completed using reference TRBV19 and TRBJ1-2, is DGGITQSPKYLFRKEGQNVTLSCEQNLNHDAMYWYRQDPGQGLRLIYYSQIVNDFQKGDIAEGYSVSREKKESFPLTVTSAQKNPTAFYLCASSRGAGGYTFGSGTRLTVV.

The CDR3, as DNA: TGTGCCATCAGTGAGTCGGTTGTGGGACAGAGAAGGGGGAAACAAGAGACCCAGTACTTC. Protein product: CAISESVVGQRRGKQETQYF. This chain links TRBV10-3 with TRBJ2-5, with TRBD1 matching 7 bases. V shed 0 bases, J shed 2 bases, and the junction held 18 bases outside the gene matches. CDR1 is ENHRY, CDR2 SYGVKD, per germline. The CDR3 has 20 residues.

This chain uses TRBV5-6 with TRBJ1-1; 7 bases are a match to TRBD1. Trimming took 5 bases from V and 5 from J; bases not matched to a gene: 9. The CDR3 extends over 14 amino acids. The germline V gene encodes CDR1 SGHDT and CDR2 YYEEEE. In nucleotides, the CDR3 is TGTGCCAGCAGTATCGACAGGGCCTTGACTGAAGCTTTCTTT. Residues: CASSIDRALTEAFF.

The chain employs TRBV3-1 (or the pseudogene TRBV3-2) and TRBJ2-7; D may be TRBD1 (5 bases). V shed 2 bases and J shed 5 bases, with 16 bases lying between them. The CDR3 consists of 15 residues. Germline CDR1 LGHDT, CDR2 YNNKEL (reference sequence). This CDR3 reads CASSQLRTKSHEQYF. Here the CDR3 DNA reads TGTGCCAGCAGCCAACTTCGGACAAAGAGTCACGAGCAGTACTTC.

This chain uses TRBV7-8 with TRBJ2-7, with 8 bases aligning to TRBD2. The length of the CDR3 is 15 residues. J was trimmed by 1 base and V by 2 bases; bases with no gene match: 4. CDR1 and CDR2 (germline): SGHVS, FQNEAQ. The CDR3 sequence: CASSLTQRGSYEQYF. CDR3 coding DNA: TGTGCCAGCAGCTTAACCCAGCGGGGGTCCTACGAGCAGTACTTC.

The chain links TRBV7-9 to TRBJ2-5; TRBD2 aligns across 13 bases. With V trimmed by 0 bases and J by 2 bases, 6 bases remained unmatched. Germline assignment: CDR1 SEHNR and CDR2 FQNEAQ (reference sequence). The CDR3 runs to 18 residues. The chain's CDR3 is CASSLALGLAGVQETQYF. DNA for the CDR3: TGTGCCAGCAGCTTAGCCCTCGGACTAGCGGGAGTGCAAGAGACCCAGTACTTC. Using reference TRBV7-9 and TRBJ2-5 for the parts outside the CDR3, the full variable domain is DTGVSQNPRHKITKRGQNVTFRCDPISEHNRLYWYRQTLGQGPEFLTYFQNEAQLEKSRLLSDRFSAERPKGSFSTLEIQRTEQGDSAMYLCASSLALGLAGVQETQYFGPGTRLLVL.

The rearrangement links TRBV27 to TRBJ2-1, with D tentatively TRBD1 or TRBD2 (6 bases each). The V end lost 10 bases, the J end lost 2 bases, and 18 bases lay between the germline ends. The CDR3 has 15 amino acids. Per germline, CDR1 MNHEY and CDR2 SMNVEV (reference sequence). The DNA of the CDR3 is TGTGCCATCTCAGCTGGGGGGCAACCCTACAATGAGCAGTTCTTC. This encodes CAISAGGQPYNEQFF.

The V call is TRBV30, the J call TRBJ2-7; D may be TRBD1 or TRBD2 (6 bases each). V was pared by 4 bases and J by 2 bases, with 12 bases between. This CDR3 comprises 13 residues. CDR1 is GTSNPN and CDR2 is SVGIG in the germline V gene (reference sequence). The CDR3 DNA reads as TGTGCCTGGAACCCGGGGGCCACCTACGAGCAGTACTTC. Protein sequence: CAWNPGATYEQYF.

The genes are TRBV24-1 and TRBJ1-2; D might be TRBD1 (5 bases). V was pared by 3 bases and J by 7 bases, with 11 bases between. CDR3 length: 13 residues. Germline CDR1 reads KGHDR; CDR2 reads SFDVKD. CDR3 in amino acids: CATSDPNGGGYTF. The DNA of the CDR3 is TGTGCCACCAGTGATCCCAACGGGGGTGGCTACACCTTC.

The chain couples TRBV5-1 to TRBJ1-6; 11 bases are a match to TRBD1. CDR3 length: 15 residues. Per the germline V gene, CDR1 is SGHRS and CDR2 is YFSETQ. J gave up 6 bases and V 4 bases, and 3 bases lay outside the gene matches. In DNA, the CDR3 is TGCGCCAGCAGCCGGACAGGGGGCTCTAATTCACCCCTCCACTTT. Translation: CASSRTGGSNSPLHF.

This sequence joins TRBV11-3 and TRBJ2-2; 11 bases are shared with TRBD1. V lost 5 bases and J lost 4; bases outside the gene matches: 6. Per germline, CDR1 SGHNT and CDR2 YENEEA. This CDR3 contains 16 residues. In nucleotides, the CDR3 is TGTGCCAGCAGCCGCGCCGGGACAGGGGGCACCGGGGAGCTGTTTTTT. Translation: CASSRAGTGGTGELFF.

V and J are TRBV15 and TRBJ2-3; D gene unclear. Trimming took off 0 bases at V and 6 bases at J, with 4 bases between the two ends. Per the germline V gene, CDR1 is LNHNV and CDR2 is YYDKDF (reference sequence). The CDR3 runs 12 residues. The DNA for the CDR3 is TGTGCCACCAGCAGAGATGGCGATACGCAGTATTTT. This encodes CATSRDGDTQYF.

V and J are TRBV25-1 and TRBJ1-2; 8 bases are shared with TRBD1. The junction had 2 bases not matched to a gene; V was cut back by 4 bases and J by 7 bases. Germline-derived CDR1 and CDR2 are MGHDK and SYGVNS. The CDR3 is 12 amino acids. This CDR3 is CASSVDRGGYTF. CDR3 bases: TGTGCCAGCAGTGTCGACAGGGGTGGCTACACCTTC.

V is TRBV6-5 and J is TRBJ1-4; 9 bases fit TRBD1. With 6 bases clipped from V and 6 bases from J, the junction kept 8 bases outside the gene matches. This CDR3 contains 15 residues. From germline, CDR1 is MNHEY and CDR2 SVGAGI. The CDR3 region has the DNA TGTGCCAGCAGCCCCAGACAGGGGGGTGATGAAAAACTGTTTTTT. Its translation: CASSPRQGGDEKLFF.

The rearrangement uses TRBV11-3 and TRBJ1-1; the match to TRBD1 covers 9 bases. V lost 5 bases, J lost 6 bases, and 10 bases stayed unmatched. Germline V lookup: CDR1 SGHNT, CDR2 YENEEA. This CDR3 region has 15 residues. The CDR3 DNA is TGTGCCAGCAGCGCGGGACAGGGTAAAATGCCTGAAGCTTTCTTT. It translates to CASSAGQGKMPEAFF. Full variable domain (rest looked up from reference TRBV11-3 and TRBJ1-1): EAGVVQSPRYKIIEKKQPVAFWCNPISGHNTLYWYLQNLGQGPELLIRYENEEAVDDSQLPKDRFSAERLKGVDSTLKIQPAELGDSAVYLCASSAGQGKMPEAFFGQGTRLTVV.

The rearrangement links TRBV15 to TRBJ1-5; 7 bases fit TRBD1. The V gene end was trimmed by 5 bases and the J gene end by 4 bases; junction bases not matched to a gene: 8. This CDR3 contains 15 residues. Germline CDR1 and CDR2: LNHNV and YYDKDF (reference sequence). The CDR3 bases are TGTGCCACCAGCTCCAACAGGGGTTGGAATCAGCCCCAGCATTTT. It yields the protein CATSSNRGWNQPQHF.

The genes are TRBV5-3 and TRBJ1-5, with a weak D call TRBD1 (6 bases). TRBV5-3 is designated an ORF whose function remains uncertain. The V end lost 4 bases, the J end lost 3 bases, and 14 bases lay between the germline ends. The length of the CDR3 is 15 residues. The CDR3 coding sequence is TGTGCCAGAAGCGCCGGACAGCTATTCAATCAGCCCCAGCATTTT. Translation: CARSAGQLFNQPQHF.

The chain recombines TRBV4-1 with TRBJ2-2; 14 nucleotides match TRBD2. The CDR3 is 18 residues long. Germline V gives CDR1 MGHRA, CDR2 YSYEKL. J gave up 4 bases and V 2 bases, and 6 bases lay outside the gene matches. The CDR3, as DNA: TGCGCCAGCAGCCAATTGACTAGCGGGAGGGCCGGCACCGGGGAGCTGTTTTTT. Protein: CASSQLTSGRAGTGELFF.

The chain carries TRBV28 and TRBJ2-7; TRBD1 is a possible D gene (6 bases). The CDR3 runs to 12 residues. Deletions cut 4 bases from V and 8 bases from J, with 12 bases between. Germline CDR1 and CDR2: MDHEN and SYDVKM. As DNA, the CDR3 is TGTGCCAGCAGTTCTACCAGGGGCAAGCAGTACTTC. It yields the protein CASSSTRGKQYF.